Given below is one T cell receptor beta chain in context. Its antigen is currently unknown. Next came a second PCR, run for about 6 to 12 cycles, which used a sample-barcoded 5' primer along with a J-beta primer mix. The template-switch adaptor, which had 12 random nucleotides, put a tag on each cDNA molecule. TCRdb re-derived calls from the 5' RACE reads in MiXCR, one entry per CDR3 protein. The sample has fewer than 1.5 million distinct CDR3 sequences; roughly 40% are singletons. The sample originates from a study of blood T cells in healthy people across ages. Study results and caveats: TCR beta diversity per million T cells fell roughly linearly with age.

CDR3 length: 14 residues. The V end was cut by 6 bases, the J end by 4 bases, with 14 bases between. Sequencing was done on a sample of blood. V gene TRBV12-3 or TRBV12-4 combines with J gene TRBJ2-3; maybe TRBD2 (5 bases). This TCR derives from a woman between 18 and 29 years old in good health. The CDR3 nucleotides are TGTGCCAGCAGACGCGGACTCCTCGCAGATACGCAGTATTTT. It codes for CASRRGLLADTQYF.